This T cell receptor (beta chain) derives from a study of vaccination and CD4 T cells after COVID-19. For this clonotype: Antigen unknown.

Regarding treatment: roughly 10-day PBMC culture with coronavirus spike peptide pools or control peptides (ViraFEST assay). From germline, CDR1 is SGHRS and CDR2 YFSETQ. The CDR3 has 15 residues. The J segment lost 5 bases and the V segment lost 3 bases, leaving 5 bases of the junction unmatched. With the Oncomine TCR Beta short-read assay, DNA from cultured CD4+ T cells was sequenced. Once CD4+ T cells had been cultured, genomic DNA was extracted from them. TCRdb passed the PCR reads through MiXCR, listing each CDR3 protein once. The table has about 23,000 distinct CDR3 sequences, around 70% seen once.

The rearrangement joins TRBV5-1 to TRBJ2-3; 11 bases fit TRBD2. The receptor comes from a human donor who received a COVID-19 vaccine. The starting material was CD4+ T cells from blood, cultured in vitro, obtained after SARS-CoV-2 vaccination. CDR3 sequence reads: CASSSLAGVEDTQYF. In nucleotides, the CDR3 is TGCGCCAGCAGCTCACTAGCGGGGGTTGAAGATACGCAGTATTTT.